The source of this T cell receptor (beta chain) is a study of T-cell memory formation after mild COVID-19. Across the whole study: TCR clustering was largely donor specific.

This CDR3 has 15 amino acids. The germline CDR1 and CDR2 sequences are LGHDT and YNNKEL (reference sequence). V was cut by 1 base and J by 2 bases, with 10 bases left in between. Study observations and caveats: Second-wave clones with a day 37 peak had unconfirmed SARS-CoV-2 specificity.

Turning to this clonotype: Antigen specificity is unknown.

TCRdb re-called the 5' RACE reads through MiXCR, storing one row per CDR3 protein. The table includes about 400,000 distinct CDR3 sequences, about a sixth detected once. The chain combines TRBV3-1 with TRBJ2-3; a possible D gene is TRBD2 (5 bases). The sequenced sample was PBMCs or a T cell subset sorted from them (not recorded which). This TCR was sampled from a man between 18 and 29 years old who had mild COVID-19 (a few samples of this study predate the infection). Cell type and time point are not known. This CDR3 is CASSQVTGLTDTQYF. For the CDR3, the DNA is TGTGCCAGCAGCCAAGTGACCGGACTCACAGATACGCAGTATTTT.